The following is a T cell receptor beta chain sequence with its context. What antigen it recognizes has not been identified. No quality values exist for individual bases; no much larger clone is one base distant. These data come from a study of T cell responses to AZD1222 COVID-19 vaccine (dated by TCRdb to the early 2020s). A note on the overall study: A total of 230 to 250 trial participants underwent TCR sequencing, of whom 207 received two doses of AZD1222 and about 26 received two doses of the MenACWY control vaccine. Trial participants were enrolled into age subgroups of 18-55, 56-69 and 70-plus years, which contained about 160, 30 and 59 TCR-sequenced participants, respectively. What the research found in general, with its limitations: Only six or seven AZD1222 recipients were SARS-CoV-2 seropositive at baseline, limiting conclusions about previously exposed vaccinees. After two AZD1222 doses, spike-specific TCR breadth and depth were significantly higher than at day 0 and than in MenACWY recipients. CD4 TCRs associated with the vaccine covered the entire spike protein, and the dominant responses were in regions 160-218 and 743-854. Participants were mostly white British, with more females than males. The authors suggested clonal diversity may have been underestimated. The 56-69-year group was small, and its depth increase did not reach significance, likely because of low power. Reportedly, close to half of the unique spike-specific TCRs recognized epitopes lying outside the regions that are mutated in the B.1.351 and B.1.1.7 variants. Because no samples from the day 14 peak response were available, repertoires could be characterized only after the peak T cell response.

The time point label, as the study defines it: about 28 days (+/-7) after the second vaccine dose. Because spike-specific TCR depth and breadth did not differ between the two schedules, AZD1222 recipients who got a second dose at roughly 4 weeks were pooled with those who got a second dose at roughly 12 weeks. Vaccinee samples came from UK trials COV001 and COV002, including a single-blind randomized controlled phase 2/3 trial of AZD1222 (ChAdOx1 nCoV-19) in healthy adults. For TCRbeta chain sequencing, PBMC samples were collected from trial participants at day 0 and at day 28 after the second dose. CDR1 and CDR2 (MDHEN, SYDVKM) derive from the germline V gene. V is cut back by 5 bases and J by 7 bases, with 8 bases in the junction unmatched. There are 15 amino acids in the CDR3, from cysteine to phenylalanine inclusive. The sequence is cut down to CDR3 DNA, 45 bases in frame from base 1. The CDR3 regions of human TCRbeta chains were subjected to immunosequencing. As for the original processing: TCRs in the repertoires were matched against a reference library of SARS-CoV-2-specific TCRs that had been generated with the MIRA antigen-specificity platform. Breadth was defined as the fraction of unique TCRs that were SARS-CoV-2-associated, and depth was defined as the fraction of total T cells that were SARS-CoV-2-associated. Each spike-specific TCR was assigned to its reactive spike region and to a CD4 or CD8 class using the MIRA data. Log10-transformed breadth and depth values were compared by one-way ANOVA with Sidak's multiple comparisons tests. The table was pulled from immuneACCESS by TCRdb, which kept in-frame rearrangements only. Such tables lose some clones; where checked, under half of the loss comes from unresolved V genes, and the rest has no known cause. V and J calls and clone size follow that table, whereas D and trimming were derived from the DNA. For this sample the table gives under 200,000 clones, of which about 91% were detected only once. The top ten hold 1.3% of the sample.

The clonotype originates from an adult who received the AZD1222 COVID-19 vaccine. The specimen was peripheral blood, collected 28 days after the second AZD1222 dose. This receptor chain uses TRBV28 and TRBJ1-5; TRBD1 aligns with 10 central bases. The CDR3 reads as follows: CASSGGQGRSQPQHF. The DNA sequence reads TGTGCCAGCAGTGGGGGACAGGGGCGCTCCCAGCCCCAGCATTTT.